This T cell receptor (beta chain) was observed in a study of blood T cell repertoires in COVID-19. The ends lost 3 bases at V and 4 bases at J; junction bases unmatched: 14. Germline-derived CDR1 and CDR2 are SEHNR and FQNEAQ (reference sequence). The CDR3 runs to 18 residues. Sequenced by immunoSEQ multiplex PCR; TCRdb stores in-frame clones only, minus some. The sample consists of 250,000 to 300,000 clones, approximately 85% of them appearing once. The receptor comes from a man aged 45-65 years with active or convalescent COVID-19. The chain has TRBV7-9 and TRBJ2-1; 8 bases fit TRBD2. Input material: peripheral blood. The CDR3 nucleotides read TGTGCCAGCAGCTTTAGCGGCGGGAGGCGAGGGGGATACAATGAGCAGTTCTTC. Encoded protein: CASSFSGGRRGGYNEQFF.